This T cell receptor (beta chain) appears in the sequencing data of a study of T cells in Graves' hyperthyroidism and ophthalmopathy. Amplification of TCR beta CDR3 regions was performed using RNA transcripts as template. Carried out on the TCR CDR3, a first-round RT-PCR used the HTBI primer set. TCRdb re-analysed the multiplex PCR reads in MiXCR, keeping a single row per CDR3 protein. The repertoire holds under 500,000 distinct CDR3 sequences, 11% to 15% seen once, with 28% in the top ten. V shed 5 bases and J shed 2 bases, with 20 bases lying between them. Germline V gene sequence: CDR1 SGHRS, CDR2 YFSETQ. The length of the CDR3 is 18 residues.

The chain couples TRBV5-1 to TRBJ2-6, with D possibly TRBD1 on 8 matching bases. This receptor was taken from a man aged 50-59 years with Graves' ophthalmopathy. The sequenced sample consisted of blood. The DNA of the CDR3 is TGCGCCAGCAGGGAGCGGGACAGGCTGATTACTGGGGCCAACGTCCTGACTTTC. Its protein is CASRERDRLITGANVLTF. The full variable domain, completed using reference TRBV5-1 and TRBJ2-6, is KAGVTQTPRYLIKTRGQQVTLSCSPISGHRSVSWYQQTPGQGLQFLFEYFSETQRNKGNFPGRFSGRQFSNSRSEMNVSTLELGDSALYLCASRERDRLITGANVLTFGAGSRLTVL.